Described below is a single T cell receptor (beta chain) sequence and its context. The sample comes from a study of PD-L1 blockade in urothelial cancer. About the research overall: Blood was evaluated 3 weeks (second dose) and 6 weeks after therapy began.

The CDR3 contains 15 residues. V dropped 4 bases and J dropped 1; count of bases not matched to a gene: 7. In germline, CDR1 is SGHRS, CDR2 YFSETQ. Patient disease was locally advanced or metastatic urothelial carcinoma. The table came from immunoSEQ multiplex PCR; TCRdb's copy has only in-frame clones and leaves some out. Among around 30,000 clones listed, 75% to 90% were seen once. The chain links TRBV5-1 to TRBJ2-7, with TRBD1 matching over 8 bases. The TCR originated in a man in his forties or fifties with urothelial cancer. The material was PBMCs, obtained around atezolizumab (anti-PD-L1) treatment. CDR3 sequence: CASSPRTGPSYEQYF. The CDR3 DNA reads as TGCGCCAGCAGCCCCCGGACAGGGCCGTCCTACGAGCAGTACTTC.